The entry that follows covers one T cell receptor (beta chain) sequence. This CDR3 is 16 amino acids long. Germline CDR1 and CDR2: SGHNT and YYREEE (reference sequence). J lost 1 base, V lost 1 base, and 3 bases had no gene match. TCRdb keeps only in-frame clones here, not all; method: immunoSEQ multiplex PCR. The table lists approximately 180,000 clones, 91% of them singletons. The data are from a study of control samples from healthy donors and cancer patients. The chain joins TRBV5-4 to TRBJ2-5; 11 bases align to TRBD2. Sequencing was carried out using blood. The receptor was isolated from a woman in her forties in good health. The CDR3, as DNA: TGTGCCAGCAGCTTGTTGACTAGCGGGGCCCAAGAGACCCAGTACTTC. This codes for CASSLLTSGAQETQYF.